A single sample is the source of the 28 T cell receptor beta chains below, sequenced in a study of CD8+ T cells in alopecia areata (dated 2018 in TCRdb). Libraries were prepared through the immunoSEQ multiplex PCR assay. To provide template for TCR sequencing, every sample had RNA extracted and reverse transcribed into cDNA. In its TCRdb copy, this immuneACCESS table keeps in-frame sequences only and misses some clones. Where compared with another copy, unresolved V genes explain less than half of these, and the others have no known cause. The sample counts around 9,600 clones, each observed more than once. The ten most abundant clones make up 19% of the sample. Cells from pooled mouse cutaneous lymph nodes were stained for CD4, CD8alpha, NKG2D, NKG2ACE and other markers and then sorted on a BD Influx. Sequencing used CD8+ T cells sorted from a lymph node. Receptors were obtained from a C3H/HeJ mouse with alopecia areata. The strain in question carries the MHC haplotype H2-k.

Many counts were recorded for this clone. Genes and germline are mouse. Incomplete CDR3 DNA: TGTGCCAGCTCTCTGGCCAGGTAT. As protein: CASSLARY. The full CDR3 is CASSLARYEQYF. V is TRBV12-2 and J is TRBJ2-7; D gene unclear. The CDR3 is cut off 4 residues early in the read; its end comes from the germline J gene. The CDR3 covers 12 residues. CDR1 is SGHLS and CDR2 is HYDKME in the germline V gene.

This clone was recorded at least ten times. The gene names given are mouse names. The read finishes 4 residues shy of the CDR3 end, and the germline J gene is used to complete it. The rearrangement uses TRBV13-3 and TRBJ1-1, with a possible D match to TRBD1 (6 bases). Trimming removed 4 bases from V and 1 base from J, with 11 bases in between. Germline V gene sequence: CDR1 NNHDY, CDR2 SYVADS. The CDR3 covers 14 residues. Incomplete CDR3 DNA: TGTGCCAGCAGTTTTGGGACACGAAACACA. Encoded protein: CASSFGTRNT. The entire CDR3 reads CASSFGTRNTEVFF.

This clone was observed many times. Genes here carry mouse names. CDR3 DNA, as far as it was read: TGTGCCAGCAGTGATGTGGGACAGGGAGGGTAT. This sequence encodes CASSDVGQGGY. The full CDR3 protein reads CASSDVGQGGYEQYF. The chain couples TRBV13-3 to TRBJ2-7; 9 bases agree with TRBD1. The read halts 4 residues ahead of the CDR3 end, with the missing end drawn from the germline J gene. The germline CDR1 and CDR2 sequences are NNHDY and SYVADS. This CDR3 has 15 amino acids.

This clone was seen ten or more times. Gene names are the mouse ones. The CDR3 goes on 4 residues after the read ends, and that part is filled in from the germline J gene. The chain is built from TRBV1 and TRBJ2-2; 7 bases agree with TRBD2. The CDR3 length is 17 residues. Germline V gene sequence: CDR1 NSQYPW, CDR2 LRSPGD (reference sequence). J lost 1 base, V lost 0 bases, and 5 bases had no gene match. The CDR3 bases that were read are TGCACCTGCAGTGCAGACTGGGGGATACTAAACACCGGG. Translated: CTCSADWGILNTG. The entire CDR3 sequence reads CTCSADWGILNTGQLYF.

This clone was counted at least ten times. The gene names here belong to mouse. The CDR3 end is not reached by the read, which stops 4 residues before it; the germline J gene fills it in. The rearrangement joins TRBV19 to TRBJ2-2, with D tentatively TRBD1 (6 bases). This CDR3 has 15 residues. V was cut by 2 bases and J by 0 bases, with 8 bases left in between. Looked up from germline, CDR1 is FNHDT and CDR2 is SITEND (reference sequence). CDR3 bases read: TGTGCCAGCAGTATCACAGGGACAAACACCGGG. Translated: CASSITGTNTG. The CDR3 reads in full as CASSITGTNTGQLYF.

This clone was recorded at least ten times. Gene names are the mouse ones. The CDR3 end lies 4 residues beyond the end of the read and is filled in from the germline J gene. The chain employs TRBV13-1 and TRBJ2-7; 9 nucleotides agree with TRBD2. In germline, CDR1 is NSHNY, CDR2 SYGAGN. The CDR3 consists of 12 residues. The DNA read from the CDR3 is TGTGCCACGGTGGACTGGGGATAT. Encoded protein: CATVDWGY. The whole CDR3 is CATVDWGYEQYF.

This clone is medium-sized. The germline and genes are mouse ones. Coverage ceases 4 residues before the CDR3 finishes, and the germline J gene fills in the end. The chain carries TRBV1 and TRBJ1-1; possible D gene TRBD1, 5 bases. This CDR3 region has 15 residues. V was cut by 0 bases and J by 0 bases, with 8 bases left in between. Germline V CDR1 and CDR2: NSQYPW, LRSPGD (reference sequence). This chain's CDR3 is CTCSADQGQNTEVFF. The sequenced CDR3 bases are TGCACCTGCAGTGCAGATCAGGGACAGAACACA. Using reference TRBV1 and TRBJ1-1 for the parts outside the CDR3, the full variable domain is VTLLEQNPRWRLVPRGQAVNLRCILKNSQYPWMSWYQQDLQKQLQWLFTLRSPGDKEVKSLPGADYLATRVTDTELRLQVANMSQGRTLYCTCSADQGQNTEVFFGKGTRLTVV.

Within the sample, this clone is medium-sized. Germline and genes: mouse. The read falls 4 residues short of the CDR3 end, and the missing part is taken from the germline J gene. The V call is TRBV17, the J call TRBJ2-3, with D unresolved. The germline CDR1 and CDR2 sequences are MNHDT and YYDKIL. V was clipped by 2 bases and J by 1 base, with 7 bases between them. CDR3 length: 14 amino acids. This chain's CDR3 is CASSRQVGAETLYF. The sequenced CDR3 bases are TGTGCTAGCAGTAGACAGGTCGGTGCAGAA.

This clone was counted many times. The genes are named according to mouse. From the germline J gene comes the end of the CDR3, since the read stops 4 residues before it. This chain links TRBV13-1 with TRBJ2-4; TRBD2 matches 14 bases. Germline CDR1 and CDR2: NSHNY and SYGAGN. This CDR3 has 17 amino acids. V was pared by 3 bases and J by 0 bases, with 3 bases of the junction left unmatched. The CDR3 DNA, read in part, is TGTGCCAGCAGTGGGGACTGGGGGGGCGGTAGTCAAAAC. Translating gives CASSGDWGGGSQN. The CDR3 in its entirety is CASSGDWGGGSQNTLYF.

By share, this clone counts as medium-sized. Each gene name is a mouse one. The CDR3 end falls 4 residues outside the read, so it is completed with the germline J gene. V gene TRBV16 combines with J gene TRBJ2-1, with 10 bases aligning to TRBD1. The length of the CDR3 is 14 residues. V was pared by 4 bases and J by 5 bases, with 2 bases of the junction left unmatched. CDR1 and CDR2 (germline): SGHSA, FRNQAP. The CDR3 spells CASSSGTGDAEQFF. The covered CDR3 bases are TGTGCAAGCAGCTCCGGGACAGGGGATGCT.

Turning to this clone: The genes and germline here are from mouse. The sequence runs out 4 residues before the end of the CDR3; the remainder is reconstructed from the germline J gene. The chain couples TRBV13-2 to TRBJ2-5, with 12 bases fitting TRBD2. Germline V gives CDR1 NNHNN, CDR2 SYGAGS (reference sequence). This CDR3 contains 14 residues. The CDR3 here is CASGDWGGRDTQYF. The part of the CDR3 DNA that was read is TGTGCCAGCGGGGACTGGGGGGGTAGAGAC.

The table lists this clone with many counts. Each gene name is a mouse one. With the read ending 4 residues before the CDR3 end, the germline J gene is used to fill in that end. The rearrangement uses TRBV13-1 and TRBJ1-2; TRBD1 matches at 7 bases. The CDR3 totals 13 residues. Trimming cost V 5 bases and J 1 base; bases outside gene matches: 2. In germline, CDR1 is NSHNY, CDR2 SYGAGN. CDR3 in amino acids: CASSGDRNSDYTF. The CDR3 DNA, read in part, is TGTGCCAGCAGCGGGGACAGAAACTCC.

This clone has at least ten counts. Any gene name here is a mouse gene name. The read stops 4 residues short of the end of the CDR3; the missing end is completed from the germline J gene. This chain links TRBV5 with TRBJ2-5; 9 positions agree with TRBD2. The CDR3 extends over 16 amino acids. Germline V gene data show CDR1 as LGHNA and CDR2 as YNLKQL (reference sequence). This CDR3 is CASSQDLPWGGDTQYF. CDR3 DNA (partial): TGTGCCAGCAGCCAAGATCTCCCCTGGGGGGGAGAC.

This clone was counted many times. Gene names and germline match the mouse. The read falls 4 residues short of the CDR3 end, and the missing part is taken from the germline J gene. The chain links TRBV1 to TRBJ2-5, with 9 bases aligning to TRBD1. Germline CDR1 and CDR2: NSQYPW and LRSPGD (reference sequence). V shed 0 bases and J 3 bases; nucleotides not matched to a gene: 4. The CDR3 sequence is 16 residues long. The covered CDR3 bases are TGCACCTGCAGTGCAGATAGCGGGACAGGGCAAGAC. Its protein product is CTCSADSGTGQD. The CDR3 in its entirety is CTCSADSGTGQDTQYF.

Remarks on this clone: The genes are named according to mouse. The read ends 4 residues before the CDR3 terminus; that terminus is restored from the germline J gene. V usage is TRBV30 and J usage is TRBJ1-1; 7 positions agree with TRBD1. The V gene's germline CDR1 is SQVVS and CDR2 ANEGSEA. After removal of 3 bases from V and 0 bases from J, the junction contained 7 bases not matched to a gene. CDR3 length: 15 residues. The CDR3 loop reads CSSRGLGQPNTEVFF. CDR3 bases read: TGTAGTTCTAGGGGCCTGGGACAGCCAAACACA.

This clone came up a few times. Genes and germline are mouse. The sequence runs out 4 residues before the end of the CDR3; the remainder is reconstructed from the germline J gene. V usage is TRBV14 and J usage is TRBJ2-1; 12 positions match TRBD2. This CDR3 region has 16 residues. From germline, CDR1 is SGHDT and CDR2 FRDEAV. V was pared by 4 bases and J by 1 base, with 3 bases of the junction left unmatched. The CDR3 sequence: CASSTGTGGNYAEQFF. CDR3 DNA, as far as it was read: TGTGCCAGCAGTACCGGGACTGGGGGGAACTATGCT.

This clone came up many times. Mouse gene names apply. Sequencing ends 3 residues short of the CDR3 end; the germline J gene provides the rest. The chain couples TRBV13-1 to TRBJ1-6; D gene ambiguous. TRBJ1-6 has ORF status, its function being uncertain. CDR3 length: 14 amino acids. In germline, CDR1 is NSHNY, CDR2 SYGAGN. V was clipped by 1 base and J by 6 bases, with 8 bases between them. Here the CDR3 reads CASSDLGSNSPLYF. The DNA read from the CDR3 is TGTGCCAGCAGTGATCTGGGTTCTAATTCGCCC.

This clone was recorded many times. Mouse gene names apply. The read ends 4 residues shy of where the CDR3 ends; the end is completed using the germline J gene. The chain recombines TRBV14 with TRBJ1-1; a weak D match, TRBD1 (6 bases). The CDR3 consists of 12 residues. Germline V gene data show CDR1 as SGHDT and CDR2 as FRDEAV. The V and J ends lost 4 bases and 4 bases respectively, with 8 bases between them. CDR3 sequence reads: CASSTGFTEVFF. The sequenced part of the CDR3 DNA is TGTGCCAGCAGTACAGGGTTCACA.

This clone was detected a few times. The germline and genes are mouse ones. The read finishes 4 residues shy of the CDR3 end, and the germline J gene is used to complete it. The chain links TRBV31 to TRBJ2-1; TRBD1 matches at 8 bases. CDR3 length equals 14 residues. The V gene end was trimmed by 0 bases and the J gene end by 3 bases; junction bases not matched to a gene: 1. The germline gives CDR1 GKSSPN, CDR2 SITVG. CDR3 loop: CAWSLTGGYAEQFF. Partial CDR3 DNA: TGTGCCTGGAGTCTTACAGGGGGCTATGCT.

The sample holds many counts of this clone. The genes are named according to mouse. The read ends 4 residues early relative to the CDR3; the germline J gene fills the gap. The J gene is TRBJ2-4, the V gene TRBV13-3; D might be TRBD1 (7 bases). This CDR3 comprises 15 residues. Germline CDR1 reads NNHDY; CDR2 reads SYVADS. Trimming took 4 bases from V and 0 from J, leaving 12 bases between them. CDR3 region: CASSLQGGSQNTLYF. The sequenced part of the CDR3 DNA is TGTGCCAGCAGTCTCCAGGGGGGTAGTCAAAAC.

This clone qualifies as medium-sized. All gene names here are mouse names. The CDR3 DNA, read in part, is TGCACCTGCAGTGCAAGACTGGGGGTTGGCTATGCT. This encodes CTCSARLGVGYA. The whole CDR3 reads CTCSARLGVGYAEQFF. The rearrangement uses TRBV1 and TRBJ2-1, with 9 bases matching TRBD2. The read ends 4 residues before the CDR3 terminus; that terminus is restored from the germline J gene. The trim removed 2 bases at V and 3 bases at J, leaving 5 bases unmatched. The germline gives CDR1 NSQYPW, CDR2 LRSPGD (reference sequence). The CDR3 extends over 16 amino acids.

This clone was counted at least ten times. The listed genes are named as in mouse. The read finishes 4 residues shy of the CDR3 end, and the germline J gene is used to complete it. The chain uses TRBV31 and TRBJ2-1; 8 bases agree with TRBD1. Germline-derived CDR1 and CDR2 are GKSSPN and SITVG. Trimming removed 4 bases from V and 2 bases from J; junction bases left unmatched: 4. This CDR3 comprises 14 residues. The CDR3 loop reads CAWNGQGDYAEQFF. CDR3 DNA (partial): TGTGCCTGGAACGGACAGGGAGACTATGCT.

There are many counts of this clone. The genes and germline here are from mouse. The read is 4 residues too short to cover the CDR3 end, so that end is filled in from the germline J gene. V gene TRBV13-3 combines with J gene TRBJ2-5; D unresolved. This CDR3 has 13 residues. Germline CDR1 reads NNHDY; CDR2 reads SYVADS. CDR3 protein: CASSDANKDTQYF. Partial CDR3 DNA: TGTGCCAGCAGTGATGCAAACAAAGAC.

This clone qualifies as medium-sized (0.01 to 0.1%). The genes are named according to mouse. CDR3 sequence reads: CASRNRGYNYAEQFF. The sequenced CDR3 bases are TGTGCTAGCAGAAACAGGGGCTATAACTATGCT. The chain carries TRBV29 and TRBJ2-1; 7 bases fit TRBD1. The read stops 4 residues short of the end of the CDR3; the missing end is completed from the germline J gene. The germline V gene has CDR1 MSHET and CDR2 SYDVDS. The junction had 5 bases not matched to a gene; V was cut back by 6 bases and J by 0 bases. The CDR3 spans 15 residues.

In this sample, this clone turned up a few times. Gene labels here are mouse ones. The read ends 4 residues shy of where the CDR3 ends; the end is completed using the germline J gene. V gene TRBV19 combines with J gene TRBJ1-1; 7 nucleotides align to TRBD1. From germline, CDR1 is FNHDT and CDR2 SITEND (reference sequence). The CDR3 covers 12 residues. Unmatched junction bases numbered 0, after V lost 6 bases and J lost 1 base. The CDR3 sequence: CASNRGNTEVFF. The covered CDR3 bases are TGTGCCAGCAACAGGGGAAACACA.

This clone was seen only a few times. Gene names follow the mouse nomenclature. The read ends 4 residues shy of where the CDR3 ends; the end is completed using the germline J gene. The chain links TRBV13-2 to TRBJ2-5, with 13 bases matching TRBD2. The CDR3 contains 15 residues. Germline CDR1 and CDR2: NNHNN and SYGAGS (reference sequence). With V trimmed by 5 bases and J by 2 bases, 2 bases remained unmatched. Incomplete CDR3 DNA: TGTGCCAGCGGAGGGGACTGGGGGGGCCAAGAC. Translating gives CASGGDWGGQD. The whole CDR3 is CASGGDWGGQDTQYF.

Worth noting for this clone: The germline and genes are mouse ones. The read comes to an end 4 residues before the CDR3 does, leaving the germline J gene to fill in the end. The chain carries TRBV13-3 and TRBJ1-1; D ambiguous. V was cut by 1 base and J by 1 base, with 5 bases left in between. This CDR3 contains 13 residues. Germline lookup yields CDR1 NNHDY and CDR2 SYVADS. The CDR3 region is CASSDLVNTEVFF. The CDR3 DNA, read in part, is TGTGCCAGCAGTGATTTGGTAAACACA.

The sample holds many counts of this clone. Gene names follow the mouse nomenclature. The sequenced fragment ends 4 residues before the CDR3 boundary, so the rest is inferred from the germline J gene. This chain joins TRBV13-2 and TRBJ1-2; 7 nucleotides align to TRBD1. With V trimmed by 2 bases and J by 0 bases, 4 bases remained unmatched. The length of the CDR3 is 15 residues. Germline assignment: CDR1 NNHNN and CDR2 SYGAGS (reference sequence). The sequenced part of the CDR3 DNA is TGTGCCAGCGGTGAATATGGACAGGCAAACTCC. Protein product: CASGEYGQANS. In full, the CDR3 is CASGEYGQANSDYTF.